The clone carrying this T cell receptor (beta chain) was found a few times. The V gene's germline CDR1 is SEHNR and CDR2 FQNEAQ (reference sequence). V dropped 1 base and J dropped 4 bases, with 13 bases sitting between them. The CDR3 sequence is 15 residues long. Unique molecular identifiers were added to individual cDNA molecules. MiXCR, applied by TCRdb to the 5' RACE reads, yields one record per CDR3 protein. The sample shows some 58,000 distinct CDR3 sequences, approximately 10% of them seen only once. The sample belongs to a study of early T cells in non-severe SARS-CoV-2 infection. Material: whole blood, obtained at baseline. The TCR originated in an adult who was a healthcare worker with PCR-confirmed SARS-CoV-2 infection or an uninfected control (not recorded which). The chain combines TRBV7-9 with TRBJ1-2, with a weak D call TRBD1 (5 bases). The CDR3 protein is CASSLGAWDSYGYTF. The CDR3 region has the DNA TGTGCCAGCAGCTTAGGGGCATGGGACTCCTATGGCTACACCTTC.